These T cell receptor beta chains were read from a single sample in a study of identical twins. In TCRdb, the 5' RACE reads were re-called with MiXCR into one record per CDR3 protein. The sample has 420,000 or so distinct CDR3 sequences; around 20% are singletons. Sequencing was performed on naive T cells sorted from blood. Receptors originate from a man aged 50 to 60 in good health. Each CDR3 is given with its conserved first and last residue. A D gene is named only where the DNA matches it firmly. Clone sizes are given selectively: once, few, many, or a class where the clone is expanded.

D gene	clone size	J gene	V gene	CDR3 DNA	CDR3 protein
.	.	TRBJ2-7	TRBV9	TGTGCCAGCAGCGTCCGGACGGACGCCTACGAGCAGTACTTC	CASSVRTDAYEQYF
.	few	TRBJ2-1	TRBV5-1	TGCGCCAGCAGCTTGTCGGCAGCGAGCTCCTACAATGAGCAGTTCTTC	CASSLSAASSYNEQFF
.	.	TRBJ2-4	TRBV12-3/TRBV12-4	TGTGCCAGCAGTCCCCAAGCCAAAAACATTCAGTACTTC	CASSPQAKNIQYF
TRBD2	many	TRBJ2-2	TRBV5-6	TGTGCCAGCAGCCCCGCTAGCGGGACCTGGAACACCGGGGAGCTGTTTTTT	CASSPASGTWNTGELFF
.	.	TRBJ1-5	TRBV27	TGTGCCAGCAGTATCGGGCCACCGAAGCCCCAGCATTTT	CASSIGPPKPQHF
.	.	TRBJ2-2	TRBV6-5	TGTGCCAGCAGTTCTTGGCAGCTGACCAGATTCCGGTCCGGGGAGCTGTTTTTT	CASSSWQLTRFRSGELFF
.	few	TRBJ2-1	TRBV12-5	TGTGCTAGTGGTTTGGTACGTGAGCAGTTCTTC	CASGLVREQFF
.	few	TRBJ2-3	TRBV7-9	TGTGCCAGCAGCTTCGTAGGGAGCACAGATACGCAGTATTTT	CASSFVGSTDTQYF
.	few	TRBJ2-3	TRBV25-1	TGTGCCAGCACCGATGGGGGGAGGGATACGCAGTATTTT	CASTDGGRDTQYF
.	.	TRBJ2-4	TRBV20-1	TGCAGTGCCCAGGGTGCCAAAAACGTTCAGTACTTC	CSAQGAKNVQYF
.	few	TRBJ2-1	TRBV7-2	TGTGCCAGCAGCTTAGTGATGAATGGGTACAATGAGCAGTTCTTC	CASSLVMNGYNEQFF
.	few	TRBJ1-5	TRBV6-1	TGTGCCAGCAGTCAAGTAGAGGGGGTCAATCAGCCCCAGCATTTT	CASSQVEGVNQPQHF
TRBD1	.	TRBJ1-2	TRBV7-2	TGTGCCAGCAGCCCTGGGAGGACAGGGGGAAGCTATGGCTACACCTTC	CASSPGRTGGSYGYTF
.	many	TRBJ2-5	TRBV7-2	TGTGCCAGCAGTTCTCGACTACGGGAGACCCAGTACTTC	CASSSRLRETQYF
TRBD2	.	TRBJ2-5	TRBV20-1	TGCAGTGCGACAGGACTAGCGGGGGTGCAAGAGACCCAGTACTTC	CSATGLAGVQETQYF
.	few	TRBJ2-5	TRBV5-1	TGCGCCAGCAGCTTGTCCAGGGGAGACGGAGGGACCCAGTACTTC	CASSLSRGDGGTQYF
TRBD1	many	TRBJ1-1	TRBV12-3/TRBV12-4	TGTGCCAGCAGTGACCAGACAGGGTTGAACACTGAAGCTTTCTTT	CASSDQTGLNTEAFF
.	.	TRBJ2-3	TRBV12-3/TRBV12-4	TGTGCCAGCAGCCCCTCCCAGCGGGGCACAGATACGCAGTATTTT	CASSPSQRGTDTQYF
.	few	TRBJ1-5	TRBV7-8	TGTGCCAGCAGCTTAGTTGCAAGTAATCAGCCCCAGCATTTT	CASSLVASNQPQHF
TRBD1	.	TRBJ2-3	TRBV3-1	TGTGCCAGCAGCCAAAGGACAGGGTATTCCACAGATACGCAGTATTTT	CASSQRTGYSTDTQYF
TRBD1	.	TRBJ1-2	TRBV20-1	TGCAGTGCTCCGATCACAGGGGGCCGGGACTATGGCTACACCTTC	CSAPITGGRDYGYTF
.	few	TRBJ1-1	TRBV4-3	TGCGCCAGCAGCCAGGTTACGGACAATACTGAAGCTTTCTTT	CASSQVTDNTEAFF
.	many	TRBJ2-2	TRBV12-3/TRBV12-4	TGTGCCAGCAGTTTTGAAACGAACACCGGGGAGCTGTTTTTT	CASSFETNTGELFF
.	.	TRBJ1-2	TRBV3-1	TGTGCCAGCAGCCAGAGTAGTGGCTACACCTTC	CASSQSSGYTF
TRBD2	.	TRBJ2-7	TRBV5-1	TGCGCCAGCAGCTTTTCTAGCGGGGGCTACGAGCAGTACTTC	CASSFSSGGYEQYF
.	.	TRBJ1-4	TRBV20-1	TGCAGTGCTAGCTACGTGAATGAAAAACTGTTTTTT	CSASYVNEKLFF
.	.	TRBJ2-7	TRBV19	TGTGCCAGTAGTCTCCGGACAGCCTCCTACGAGCAGTACTTC	CASSLRTASYEQYF
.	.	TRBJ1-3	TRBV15	TGTGCCACCAGCAGAGGAACAGGCCGCGGCTCTGGAAACACCATATATTTT	CATSRGTGRGSGNTIYF
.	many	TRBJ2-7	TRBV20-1	TGCAGTGCTAAATTTGGGGCCGGGAGCGAGCAGTACTTC	CSAKFGAGSEQYF
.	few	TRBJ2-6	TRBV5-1	TGCGCCAGCACCCCAGAGGGGAGCTCTGGGGCCAACGTCCTGACTTTC	CASTPEGSSGANVLTF
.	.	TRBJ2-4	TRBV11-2	TGTGCCAGCAGCCCCGTTGGGGAATATGTAGCCAAAAACATTCAGTACTTC	CASSPVGEYVAKNIQYF
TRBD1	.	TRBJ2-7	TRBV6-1	TGTGCCAGCAGGTCCGATTGGACAGGGAGCTACGAGCAGTACTTC	CASRSDWTGSYEQYF
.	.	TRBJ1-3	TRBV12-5	TGTGCTAGTGGTTTGGTATTGGACAGTCACTCTGGAAACCCCATATATTTT	CASGLVLDSHSGNPIYF
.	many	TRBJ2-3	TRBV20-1	TGCAGTGCCAGCCCAGATACGCAGTATTTT	CSASPDTQYF
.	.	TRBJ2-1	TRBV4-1	TGCGCCAGCAGCCAAGATTCCGGGAATCTCGAGCAGTTCTTC	CASSQDSGNLEQFF
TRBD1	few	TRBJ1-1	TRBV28	TGTGCCAGTGGACAGGGGGGGGCCATGAACACTGAAGCTTTCTTT	CASGQGGAMNTEAFF
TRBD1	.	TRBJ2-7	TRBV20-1	TGCAGTGCTAGAGACGGTCTTTCGGGACAGGATCGATTCGAGCAGTACTTC	CSARDGLSGQDRFEQYF
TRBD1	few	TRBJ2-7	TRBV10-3	TGTGCCATCAGCTCGGGGGACAGGGGATCCTACGAGCAGTACTTC	CAISSGDRGSYEQYF
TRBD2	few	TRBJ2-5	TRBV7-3	TGTGCCAGCAGCTTATCTAGCGGGAGTCGGGAGACCCAGTACTTC	CASSLSSGSRETQYF
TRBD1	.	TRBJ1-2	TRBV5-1	TGCGCCAGCAGCTCGACAGGGGGCGACTATGGCTACACCTTC	CASSSTGGDYGYTF